This is a list of T cell receptor beta chains from one sample in a study of shared clonotypes between healthy human individuals. Clones were sequenced by immunoSEQ multiplex PCR, and TCRdb holds only the in-frame ones, with some missing. The sample has a few million clones; 80% to 95% are singletons. Sequenced sample: naive CD4+ T cells from PBMCs. These receptors all stem from a man younger than 35 in good health. Some clones in this sample may be carry-over from other donors' samples. The CDR3 runs from the conserved cysteine through the conserved F or W. A D gene is named only where the DNA matches it firmly. A row's size may be missing; if present it is once, few, many or a size class.

clone_size j_call v_call d_call cdr3_nt cdr3_aa
- TRBJ1-1 TRBV11-2 - TGTGCCAGCAGCAGACATGAGGGTACTGAAGCTTTCTTT CASSRHEGTEAFF
- TRBJ1-2 TRBV27 TRBD1 TGTGCCAGCAGTCCGGACAGGTGGCTTTACAATGGCTACACCTTC CASSPDRWLYNGYTF
- TRBJ1-5 TRBV2 TRBD1 TGTGCCAGCGTGGGACAGCTGAGCAATCAGCCCCAGCATTTT CASVGQLSNQPQHF
- TRBJ1-2 TRBV10-3 - TGTGCCATCAGTGGAGACGGTCAACTAAGGGGCTACACCTTC CAISGDGQLRGYTF
- TRBJ1-1 TRBV5-4 TRBD1 TGTGCCGGGGGGACAGGGGCTATGAACACTGAAGCTTTCTTT CAGGTGAMNTEAFF
- TRBJ1-2 TRBV19 - TGTGCCAGTAGTACCCCTGGGGCCCAGGGGTATGGCTACACCTTC CASSTPGAQGYGYTF
- TRBJ2-7 TRBV28 - TGTGCCAGCACGTTCGCCGGGTCCCACGGCGAGCAGTACTTC CASTFAGSHGEQYF
- TRBJ2-7 TRBV28 - TGTGCCAGCAGTTTAGTTGGCCCGGTTACCTACGAGCAGTACTTC CASSLVGPVTYEQYF
once TRBJ2-7 TRBV2 - TGTGCCAGCAGCCAAGAACACTACGAGCAGTACTTC CASSQEHYEQYF
- TRBJ1-1 TRBV15 - TGTGCCACCAGCAGAGAGGGGAGAGGCACTGAAGCTTTCTTT CATSREGRGTEAFF
- TRBJ2-7 TRBV9 - TGTGCCAGCAGTTTACGGGACGGGTTCCTGTACGAGCAGTACTTC CASSLRDGFLYEQYF
- TRBJ2-7 TRBV5-6 TRBD2 TGTGCCAGCAGCTTCGGACTAGCGGGAGATAACGAGCAGTACTTC CASSFGLAGDNEQYF
once TRBJ1-1 TRBV28 - TGTGCCAGCAGTTACTGGGGGGGATACACTGAAGCTTTCTTT CASSYWGGYTEAFF
- TRBJ1-3 TRBV9 - TGTGCCAGCAGCCCCTTGGGGAGCTCTGGAAACACCATATATTTT CASSPLGSSGNTIYF
- TRBJ2-1 TRBV7-9 - TGTGCCAGCAGCTTAAATAGCGATGAGCAGTTCTTC CASSLNSDEQFF
once TRBJ2-1 TRBV18 TRBD2 TGTGCCAGCTTACCGGGACTAGCGCGCAATGAGCAGTTCTTC CASLPGLARNEQFF
- TRBJ2-7 TRBV5-1 TRBD2 TGCGCCAGCAGCTTGGCAGGGACTAGCGGGAGGGCCTCCTACGAGCAGTACTTC CASSLAGTSGRASYEQYF
- TRBJ2-5 TRBV5-1 TRBD1 TGCGCCAGCAGAGGGAAGGGGGCCGGAGAGACCCAGTACTTC CASRGKGAGETQYF
few TRBJ1-5 TRBV27 - TGTGCCAGCAGTTTTCGACAGAACAATCAGCCCCAGCATTTT CASSFRQNNQPQHF
- TRBJ2-5 TRBV5-1 - TGCGCCAGCAGCTTGGCTCGGTCCCCAGAGACCCAGTACTTC CASSLARSPETQYF
- TRBJ2-1 TRBV7-2 - TGTGCCAGCAGCCGCGACGGGAGCTCCTACAATGAGCAGTTCTTC CASSRDGSSYNEQFF
- TRBJ1-4 TRBV7-9 - TGTGCCAGCAGCATAGGGGGAAAACTGTTTTTT CASSIGGKLFF
- TRBJ1-4 TRBV14 - TGTGCCAGCAGCCAGGGCATGGACGAAAAACTGTTTTTT CASSQGMDEKLFF
- TRBJ1-3 TRBV5-6 - TGTGCCAGCAGCTTTGGTTCAGGGGACGGAAACACCATATATTTT CASSFGSGDGNTIYF
- TRBJ2-5 TRBV28 TRBD2 TGTGCCAGCAGTTTACCCGGGAGGGTGGAGACCCAGTACTTC CASSLPGRVETQYF
- TRBJ2-1 TRBV5-1 TRBD1 TGCGCCAGCAGCTTAACCGGACAGGTTGGTTTCAATGAGCAGTTCTTC CASSLTGQVGFNEQFF
- TRBJ2-3 TRBV11-3 TRBD1 TGTGCCAGCAGCTTGAACCCTGCTGGGACAGGGAGCACAGATACGCAGTATTTT CASSLNPAGTGSTDTQYF
once TRBJ2-5 TRBV5-1 - TGCGCCAGCAGCTTGGAAGGAGAAGAGACCCAGTACTTC CASSLEGEETQYF